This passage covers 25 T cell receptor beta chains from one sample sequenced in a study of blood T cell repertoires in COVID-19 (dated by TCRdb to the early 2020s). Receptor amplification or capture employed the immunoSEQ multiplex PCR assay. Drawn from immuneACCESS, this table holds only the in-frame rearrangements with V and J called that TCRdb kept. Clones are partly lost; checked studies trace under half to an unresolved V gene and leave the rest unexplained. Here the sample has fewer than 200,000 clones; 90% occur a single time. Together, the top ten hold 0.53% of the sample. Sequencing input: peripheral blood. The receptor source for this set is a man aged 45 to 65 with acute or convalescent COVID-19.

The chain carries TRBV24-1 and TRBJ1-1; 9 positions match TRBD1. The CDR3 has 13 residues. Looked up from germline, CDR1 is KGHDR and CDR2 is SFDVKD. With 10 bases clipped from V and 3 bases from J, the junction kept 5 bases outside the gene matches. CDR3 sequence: CATRDRVDTEAFF. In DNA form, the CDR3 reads TGTGCCACAAGGGACAGGGTGGACACTGAAGCTTTCTTT.

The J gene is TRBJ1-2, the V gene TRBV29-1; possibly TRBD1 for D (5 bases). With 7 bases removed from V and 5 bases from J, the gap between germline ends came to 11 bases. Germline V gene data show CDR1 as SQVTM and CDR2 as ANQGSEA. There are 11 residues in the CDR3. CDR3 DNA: TGCAGCGCCCGGACATTGTATGGCTACACCTTC. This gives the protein CSARTLYGYTF.

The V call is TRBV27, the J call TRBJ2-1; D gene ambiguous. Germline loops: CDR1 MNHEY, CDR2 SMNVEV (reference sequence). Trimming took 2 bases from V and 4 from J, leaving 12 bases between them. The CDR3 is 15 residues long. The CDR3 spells CASSLRSAAYNEQFF. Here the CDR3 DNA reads TGTGCCAGCAGTTTAAGATCGGCGGCATACAATGAGCAGTTCTTC.

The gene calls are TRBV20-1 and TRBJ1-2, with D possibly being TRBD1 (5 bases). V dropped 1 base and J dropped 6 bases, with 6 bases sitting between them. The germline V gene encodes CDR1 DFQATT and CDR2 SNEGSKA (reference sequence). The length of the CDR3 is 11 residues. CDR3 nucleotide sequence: TGCAGTGCTAGAGGGGGGGATGGCTACACCTTC. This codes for CSARGGDGYTF.

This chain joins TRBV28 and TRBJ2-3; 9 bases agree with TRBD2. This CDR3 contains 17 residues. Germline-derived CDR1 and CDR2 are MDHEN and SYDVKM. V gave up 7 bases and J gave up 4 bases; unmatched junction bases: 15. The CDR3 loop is CASKESGLAGVSDTQYF. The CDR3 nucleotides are TGTGCCAGCAAAGAAAGCGGGTTAGCGGGAGTGTCAGATACGCAGTATTTT.

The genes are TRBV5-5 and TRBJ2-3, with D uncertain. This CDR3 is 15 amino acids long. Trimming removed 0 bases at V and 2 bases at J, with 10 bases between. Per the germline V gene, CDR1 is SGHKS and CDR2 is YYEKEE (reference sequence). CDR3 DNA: TGTGCCAGCAGCTTGGCCCCGCCGGTCACAGATACGCAGTATTTT. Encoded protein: CASSLAPPVTDTQYF.

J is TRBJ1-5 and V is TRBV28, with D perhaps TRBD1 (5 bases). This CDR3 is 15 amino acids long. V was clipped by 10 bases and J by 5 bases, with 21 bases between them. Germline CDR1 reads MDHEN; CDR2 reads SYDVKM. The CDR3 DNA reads TGTGCCATCTCGGCCCGCCAGGGATCCCATCAGCCCCAGCATTTT. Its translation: CAISARQGSHQPQHF. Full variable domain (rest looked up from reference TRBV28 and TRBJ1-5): DVKVTQSSRYLVKRTGEKVFLECVQDMDHENMFWYRQDPGLGLRLIYFSYDVKMKEKGDIPEGYSVSREKKERFSLILESASTNQTSMYLCAISARQGSHQPQHFGDGTRLSIL.

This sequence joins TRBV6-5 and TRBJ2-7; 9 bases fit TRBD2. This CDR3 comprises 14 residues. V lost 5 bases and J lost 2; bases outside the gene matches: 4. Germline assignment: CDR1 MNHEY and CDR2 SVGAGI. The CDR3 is CASSTAGGTYEQYF. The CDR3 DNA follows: TGTGCCAGCAGTACAGCGGGAGGAACCTACGAGCAGTACTTC.

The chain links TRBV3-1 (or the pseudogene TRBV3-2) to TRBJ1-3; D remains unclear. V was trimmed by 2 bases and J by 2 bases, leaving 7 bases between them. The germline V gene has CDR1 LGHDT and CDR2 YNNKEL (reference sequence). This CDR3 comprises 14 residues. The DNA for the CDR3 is TGTGCCAGCAGCCAACCAGGCCCTGGAAACACCATATATTTT. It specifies CASSQPGPGNTIYF.

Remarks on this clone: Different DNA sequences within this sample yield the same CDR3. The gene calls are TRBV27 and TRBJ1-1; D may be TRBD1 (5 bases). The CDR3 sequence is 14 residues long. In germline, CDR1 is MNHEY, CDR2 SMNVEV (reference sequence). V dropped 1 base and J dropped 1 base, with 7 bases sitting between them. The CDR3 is CASSLWGGNTEAFF. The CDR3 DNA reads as TGTGCCAGCAGTTTATGGGGCGGGAACACTGAAGCTTTCTTT.

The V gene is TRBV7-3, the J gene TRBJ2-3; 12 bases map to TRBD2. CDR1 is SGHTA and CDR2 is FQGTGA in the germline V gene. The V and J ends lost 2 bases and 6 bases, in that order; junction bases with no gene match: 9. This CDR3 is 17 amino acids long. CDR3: CASSLVASGRAGDTQYF. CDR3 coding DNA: TGTGCCAGCAGCTTAGTGGCTAGCGGGAGGGCAGGGGATACGCAGTATTTT.

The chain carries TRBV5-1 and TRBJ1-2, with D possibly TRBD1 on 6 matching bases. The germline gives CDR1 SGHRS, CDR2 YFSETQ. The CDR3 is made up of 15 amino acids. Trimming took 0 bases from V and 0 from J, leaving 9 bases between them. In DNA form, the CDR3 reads TGCGCCAGCAGCTTGGGTAGGACAGCTAACTATGGCTACACCTTC. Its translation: CASSLGRTANYGYTF.

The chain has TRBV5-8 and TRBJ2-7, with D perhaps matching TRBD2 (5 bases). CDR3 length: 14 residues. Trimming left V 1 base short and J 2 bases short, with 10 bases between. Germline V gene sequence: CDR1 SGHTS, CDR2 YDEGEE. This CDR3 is CASSLQVGAYEQYF. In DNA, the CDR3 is TGTGCCAGCAGCTTGCAGGTCGGGGCCTACGAGCAGTACTTC.

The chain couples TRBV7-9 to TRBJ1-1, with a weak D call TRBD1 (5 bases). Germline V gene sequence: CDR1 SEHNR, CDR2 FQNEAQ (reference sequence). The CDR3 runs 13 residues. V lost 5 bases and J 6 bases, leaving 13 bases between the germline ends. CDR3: CASSQLGASEAFF. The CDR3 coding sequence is TGTGCCAGCAGCCAACTTGGGGCGTCTGAAGCTTTCTTT. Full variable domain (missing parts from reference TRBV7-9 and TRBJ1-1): DTGVSQNPRHKITKRGQNVTFRCDPISEHNRLYWYRQTLGQGPEFLTYFQNEAQLEKSRLLSDRFSAERPKGSFSTLEIQRTEQGDSAMYLCASSQLGASEAFFGQGTRLTVV.

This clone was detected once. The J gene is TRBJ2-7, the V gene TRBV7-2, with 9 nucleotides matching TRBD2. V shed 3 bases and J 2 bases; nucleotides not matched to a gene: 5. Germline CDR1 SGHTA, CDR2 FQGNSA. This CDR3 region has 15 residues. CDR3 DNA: TGTGCCAGCAGCTTCGGGGCTAGCGGGACCTACGAGCAGTACTTC. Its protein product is CASSFGASGTYEQYF. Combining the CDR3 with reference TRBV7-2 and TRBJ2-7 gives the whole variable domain GAGVSQSPSNKVTEKGKDVELRCDPISGHTALYWYRQSLGQGLEFLIYFQGNSAPDKSGLPSDRFSAERTGGSVSTLTIQRTQQEDSAVYLCASSFGASGTYEQYFGPGTRLTVT.

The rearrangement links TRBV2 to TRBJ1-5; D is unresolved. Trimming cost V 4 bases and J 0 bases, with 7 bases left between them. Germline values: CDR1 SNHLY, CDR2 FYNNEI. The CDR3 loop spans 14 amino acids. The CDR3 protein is CASSVDYSNQPQHF. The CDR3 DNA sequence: TGTGCCAGCAGTGTTGACTATAGCAATCAGCCCCAGCATTTT. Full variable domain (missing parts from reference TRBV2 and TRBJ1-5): EPEVTQTPSHQVTQMGQEVILRCVPISNHLYFYWYRQILGQKVEFLVSFYNNEISEKSEIFDDQFSVERPDGSNFTLKIRSTKLEDSAMYFCASSVDYSNQPQHFGDGTRLSIL.

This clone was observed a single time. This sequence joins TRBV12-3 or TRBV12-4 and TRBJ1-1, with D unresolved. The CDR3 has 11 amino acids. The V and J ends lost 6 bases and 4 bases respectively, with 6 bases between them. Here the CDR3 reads CASSRGTEAFF. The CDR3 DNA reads TGTGCCAGCAGCCGAGGCACTGAAGCTTTCTTT.

CDR3 sequence (DNA): TGTGCCAGTAGCTTACAATTCGGGACACACTATGGCTACACCTTC. This encodes CASSLQFGTHYGYTF. The V call is TRBV19, the J call TRBJ1-2, with a tentative D call TRBD1 (6 bases). Germline V lookup: CDR1 LNHDA, CDR2 SQIVND (reference sequence). The CDR3 is 15 residues long. The V end lost 6 bases, the J end lost 3 bases, and 17 bases lay between the germline ends.

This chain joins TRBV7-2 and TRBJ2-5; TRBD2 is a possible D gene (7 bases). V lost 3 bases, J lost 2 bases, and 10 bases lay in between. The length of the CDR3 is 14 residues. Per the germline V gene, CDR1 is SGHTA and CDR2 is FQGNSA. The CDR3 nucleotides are TGTGCCAGCAGCTTGGGGGGGCAACAAGAGACCCAGTACTTC. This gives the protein CASSLGGQQETQYF.

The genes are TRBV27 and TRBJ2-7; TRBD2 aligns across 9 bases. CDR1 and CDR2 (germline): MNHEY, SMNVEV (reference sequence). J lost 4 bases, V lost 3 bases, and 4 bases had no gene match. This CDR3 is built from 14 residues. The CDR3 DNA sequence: TGTGCCAGCAGTTTGGTCACTAGCGGGTACGAGCAGTACTTC. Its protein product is CASSLVTSGYEQYF.

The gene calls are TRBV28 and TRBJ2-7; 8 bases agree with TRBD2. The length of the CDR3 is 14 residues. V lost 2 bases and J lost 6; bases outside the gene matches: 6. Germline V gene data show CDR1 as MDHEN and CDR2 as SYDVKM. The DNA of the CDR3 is TGTGCCAGCAGTTTACGGGAGGGAAAGCCCGAGCAGTACGTC. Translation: CASSLREGKPEQYV.

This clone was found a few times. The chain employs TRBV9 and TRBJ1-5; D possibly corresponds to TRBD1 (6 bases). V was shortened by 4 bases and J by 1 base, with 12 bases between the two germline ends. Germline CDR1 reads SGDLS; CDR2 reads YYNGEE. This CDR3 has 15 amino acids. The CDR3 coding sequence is TGTGCCAGCAGCCCACAGGGAGGGAGCAATCAGCCCCAGCATTTT. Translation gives CASSPQGGSNQPQHF.

The chain's CDR3 is CASSQAGVNNEQFF. Written as DNA, the CDR3 is TGTGCCAGCTCACAAGCGGGAGTGAACAATGAGCAGTTCTTC. J is TRBJ2-1 and V is TRBV18; 8 bases agree with TRBD2. The length of the CDR3 is 14 residues. Germline assignment: CDR1 KGHSH and CDR2 LQKENI. V lost 4 bases to trimming and J lost 5 bases; unmatched junction nucleotides: 4.

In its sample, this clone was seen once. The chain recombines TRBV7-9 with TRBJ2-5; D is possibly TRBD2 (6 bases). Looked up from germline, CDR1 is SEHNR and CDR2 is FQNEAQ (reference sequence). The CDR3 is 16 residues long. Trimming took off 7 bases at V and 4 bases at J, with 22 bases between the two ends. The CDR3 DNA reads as TGTGCCAGCAACCATGGAATAGGTAGCGGTATAGAGACCCAGTACTTC. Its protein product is CASNHGIGSGIETQYF. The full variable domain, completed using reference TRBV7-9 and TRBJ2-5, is DTGVSQNPRHKITKRGQNVTFRCDPISEHNRLYWYRQTLGQGPEFLTYFQNEAQLEKSRLLSDRFSAERPKGSFSTLEIQRTEQGDSAMYLCASNHGIGSGIETQYFGPGTRLLVL.

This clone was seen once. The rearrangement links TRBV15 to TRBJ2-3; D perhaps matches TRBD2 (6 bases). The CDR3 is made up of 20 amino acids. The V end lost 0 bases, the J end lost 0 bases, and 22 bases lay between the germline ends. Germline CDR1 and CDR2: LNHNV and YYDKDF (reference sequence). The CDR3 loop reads CATSRDRGSGTPRSTDTQYF. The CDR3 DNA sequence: TGTGCCACCAGCAGAGATCGGGGTAGCGGAACCCCTCGAAGCACAGATACGCAGTATTTT.